This note documents a single T cell receptor beta chain sequence. The CDR3 sequence is 14 residues long. The germline CDR1 and CDR2 sequences are SGHRS and YFSETQ. Trimming took off 0 bases at V and 6 bases at J, with 10 bases between the two ends. Only in-frame clones appear in the TCRdb table, and some are missing; sequencing was by immunoSEQ multiplex PCR. Of hundreds of thousands of clones in the sample, around 83% were seen once. The data derive from a study of blood T cell repertoires in COVID-19. Study as a whole: The United States, Italy and Spain provided the acute and convalescent COVID-19 samples.

The specimen sequenced was peripheral blood. This sequence was found in a woman in her forties or fifties with acute or convalescent COVID-19. V is TRBV5-1 and J is TRBJ2-1; a possible D gene is TRBD2 (5 bases). Here the CDR3 DNA reads TGCGCCAGCAGCTTGGGTGACTACTTCAATGAGCAGTTCTTC. It specifies CASSLGDYFNEQFF. The variable domain in full, completed from reference TRBV5-1 and TRBJ2-1, reads KAGVTQTPRYLIKTRGQQVTLSCSPISGHRSVSWYQQTPGQGLQFLFEYFSETQRNKGNFPGRFSGRQFSNSRSEMNVSTLELGDSALYLCASSLGDYFNEQFFGPGTRLTVL.